This record looks at one TCR beta chain sequence and its context. There is no known antigen for this receptor. No much larger clonotype is one base removed from it; base qualities were not supplied. The library was generated by 5' RACE. TCRdb records Illumina HiSeq 2000 as the sequencer. Template switching introduced a universal primer binding site; the final cDNA contained a unique molecular identifier, enabling accurate counting of TCR cDNA molecules. Specific primers in the conserved constant-segment region were used to synthesize first-strand cDNA for the TCR alpha and beta chains. To control for contamination, each cDNA library was double barcoded with a SMART-Mk sample barcode plus Illumina barcodes. TruSeq adapter sequences and Illumina sample barcodes were added in two successive PCR steps. The Illumina HiSeq platform was used with custom primers to sequence TCR alpha and beta cDNA libraries. Under the source paper's analysis protocol: MiGEC was used to process raw reads and extract unique molecular identifiers, and MiXCR was used to find CDR3 positions. Recombination models were inferred per individual with the repgenHMM and IGoR tools using an EM algorithm. The tcR package in R was used for shared clonotype analysis, with sharing normalized by the product of cloneset sizes. To study raw recombination without the effects of thymic and clonal selection, out-of-frame nonproductive sequences were analyzed. The public reads were quality trimmed at Q25 with fastp and then assembled into clones with MiXCR by TCRdb, keeping productive beta chains. Under each unique CDR3 protein, matching rows form one entry showing the most common genes and DNA. TCRdb assigned the V and J calls; the authors' analysis was not used. For this sample the table gives 300,000 to 350,000 distinct CDR3 sequences, of which 9% to 15% were detected only once. The leading ten clones occupy 7.2% of the sample.

Trimming takes 2 bases from V and 7 bases from J, and the germline ends sit 9 bases apart. Looking up the germline V gene yields CDR1 MDHEN and CDR2 SYDVKM. Measured from the cysteine to the phenylalanine, the CDR3 is 13 residues long. Only the CDR3 portion is preserved as DNA: 39 bases, with reading frame beginning at the first base. Every donor in the study was a healthy Caucasian. The twin cohort consisted of three pairs of female monozygotic twins, all aged roughly 18 to 29 years. Positive isolation kits from Invitrogen were used to isolate CD4+ and CD8+ T cell populations. This sample is part of a study of identical twins (dated by TCRdb to the mid-2010s). Regarding the study in general: To test whether fetal clonotypes persist, the study used deep sequencing on TCR alpha and beta repertoires from monozygotic twins, unrelated adults of various ages, and cord blood. Replicate twin experiments were performed at different times using different library preparation protocols to rule out contamination.

The study at large found these results: Out-of-frame TCR alpha sequences shared between twins showed an excess of low generation-probability sequences compared with coincidental sharing between unrelated individuals. Zero-insertion analyses could be partly confounded by invariant T cells such as MAIT and iNKT, although diverse VJ usage argued against such confounding for most clonotypes. Abundant cord blood beta clonotypes carried fewer insertions; young adult naive repertoires showed a weaker similar trend, while memory repertoires showed none. Because the same donors could not be followed over many years, the conclusions depended on cross-sectional statistical analysis. In beta out-of-frame sequences, excess twin sharing was weaker, because having fewer shared sequences lowered the signal-to-noise ratio. Recombination models systematically underestimated out-of-frame TCR alpha sharing in monozygotic twins but agreed with sharing between unrelated individuals.

These data also formed part of another study, on yellow fever vaccine responses in identical twins. As the second study states: The T cell response to vaccination in identical twins was reported by the authors to appear partly convergent and partly personalized. In identical twins, the study followed T cell clones that responded to the vaccine with precision.

The TCR originated in a woman between 18 and 29 years old in good health. The rearranged segments are TRBV28 and TRBJ2-1; no D gene is confidently identified. The material sequenced was CD8+ T cells sorted from blood. In nucleotide form, the sequence is TGTGCCAGCAGTTTACTCCTGTGGAATGAGCAGTTCTTC. It specifies CASSLLLWNEQFF.